A single sample is the source of the 5 T cell receptor beta chains below, sequenced in a study of T cells expressing NK-cell markers. Using the 5' RACE reads, TCRdb records one entry per CDR3 protein without DNA. This sample contains approximately 420,000 distinct CDR3 sequences. Material for sequencing was blood T cells: a sorted CD56 or NKG2C T cell subset, CD4+ or CD8+ T cells, or bulk PBMC T cells (not recorded which). These receptors all stem from a woman between 45 and 65 years old in good health.

V is TRBV5-1 and J is TRBJ1-1. The germline V gene encodes CDR1 SGHRS and CDR2 YFSETQ. The CDR3 runs to 14 residues. CDR3 protein: CASSMERKNTEAFF.

The rearrangement links TRBV5-1 to TRBJ1-3. This CDR3 has 17 amino acids. Germline lookup yields CDR1 SGHRS and CDR2 YFSETQ. The CDR3 sequence: CASSIALGPAAGNTIYF. Supplemented by reference TRBV5-1 and TRBJ1-3, the full variable domain reads KAGVTQTPRYLIKTRGQQVTLSCSPISGHRSVSWYQQTPGQGLQFLFEYFSETQRNKGNFPGRFSGRQFSNSRSEMNVSTLELGDSALYLCASSIALGPAAGNTIYFGEGSWLTVV.

The CDR3 loop reads CASSYPLGEKLFF. The rearrangement uses TRBV6-2 or TRBV6-3 and TRBJ1-4; TCRdb calls TRBD1, which cannot be checked without DNA. This CDR3 has 13 amino acids. The germline gives CDR1 MNHEY, CDR2 SVGEGT.

The chain carries TRBV4-1 and TRBJ1-1; the TCRdb call, TRBD1, lacks DNA for checking. The CDR3 runs 14 residues. Germline lookup yields CDR1 MGHRA and CDR2 YSYEKL. CDR3 loop: CASSQPGQGFGAFF.

The chain couples TRBV5-1 to TRBJ2-5; checking the TCRdb D call of TRBD1 is not possible without DNA. The germline V gene encodes CDR1 SGHRS and CDR2 YFSETQ. CDR3 size: 14 residues. CDR3 protein: CASSRTGSPETQYF.